What follows is one TCR beta chain and its context. Which antigen it targets is not known. No base quality values were provided; no much bigger clone lies one nucleotide off. The data are from a study of blood T cells in healthy people across ages (dated by TCRdb to the mid-2010s). Describing the broader study: In model experiments, template switching captured roughly one uniquely barcoded TCR beta cDNA molecule for every two T cells. Donors of different ages were randomly distributed across sequencing lanes to avoid experimental bias. The donors were split into four age groups: young (average around 15 years), middle-aged (roughly 40), aged (around 67) and long-lived (under 90). Age-related changes in TCR beta repertoire diversity were measured in the study by deep sequencing normalized with unique cDNA molecular identifiers. Using the same blood draw, the study looked at two additional independent replicas of 1 million unique cDNA reads for two donors, one aged 18 to 30 and the other aged 80 or older. What the research found in general, with its limitations: The CMV infection status of donors was not known, potentially confounding age-related changes in expanded clonotypes. As age increased, observed TCR beta diversity per million T cells dropped in a roughly linear way, and a significant reduction was already evident by age 40. Conclusive comparison of naive and antigen-experienced compartments was prevented by the profiling of bulk unsorted PBMCs. Estimates of total diversity based on one million sequenced T cells were considered lower bounds and underestimates. Compared with the aged group, the long-lived group had more naive CD4+ T cells, fewer expanded clones and increased TCR diversity, suggesting age selection. There was a strong correlation between observed TCR beta diversity and the percentage of naive T cells measured by flow cytometry.

V was cut back by 1 base and J by 2 bases, leaving a gap of 8 bases between them. Based on the germline V gene, the CDR1 and CDR2 sequences are SNHLY and FYNNEI. The CDR3 starts with the cysteine, ends with the phenylalanine, and has 14 residues. The CDR3 DNA has 42 bases and is translated from base 1. The donors were roughly 40 Caucasian individuals from Russia, aged roughly 6 to 90 years, who were systemically healthy. Each donor gave approximately 9.4 milliliters of peripheral blood, drawn into EDTA-treated Vacutainer tubes. Ficoll-Paque density-gradient centrifugation was used to isolate PBMCs, with at least 6.5 million per sample. Trizol reagent was used to extract total RNA from the PBMCs, yielding at least 5.5 micrograms per sample. Naive CD45RAhigh/CD27high T cell percentages were measured by flow cytometry on a PBMC aliquot from every donor. The library was prepared using 5' RACE. Instrument used: Illumina HiSeq 2500. A second PCR of about 6 to 11 cycles was performed with a sample-barcoded 5' primer and a J-beta primer mix. A unique molecular identifier was introduced onto each TCR beta cDNA molecule by a template-switch 5' adaptor carrying 12 random nucleotides. At least 2.5 million CDR3-containing paired-end reads were obtained from each sample. The Mint cDNA synthesis kit, primed by a TRBC-specific oligonucleotide, was used to synthesize first-strand cDNA from all RNA. After uracil-DNA glycosylase treatment, a first 18-cycle PCR used universal primers M1SS and BC2_uni_R on all cDNA. In the original analysis: For normalization, 1 million high-quality reads, each with a distinct molecular identifier, were randomly selected from each sample. Reads with shared molecular identifiers were discarded instead of being binned into consensus sequences. MiTCR, with a Q25 quality threshold and the strictest error-elimination algorithm, was used for CDR3 identification, clonotype clustering and error correction. A nonparametric unseen species model with Euler transformation was used to estimate lower-bound total TCR beta diversity. TCRdb reprocessing: public reads trimmed at Q25 with fastp, clones called with MiXCR, in-frame beta chains kept. Under each unique CDR3 protein, matching rows form one entry showing the most common genes and DNA. TCRdb's processing, not the authors', yielded these V and J calls. The sample table holds around 1,500,000 distinct CDR3 sequences, of which 42% were seen once. The ten largest account for around 8% of the sample.

The sequence was collected from a woman aged 18-29 years in good health. Sequencing was done on a sample of blood. The chain was built from TRBV2 and TRBJ1-2; the D gene remains uncertain. The CDR3 protein is CASSEDSMNYGYTF. The DNA sequence is given as TGTGCCAGCAGTGAAGACAGTATGAACTATGGCTACACCTTC.